This T cell receptor (beta chain) is from a study of CD8 T cells in ankylosing spondylitis. Study-wide points: Reactive arthritis synovial fluid and blood previously showed some of these motif variants. Among TCR beta sequences, a motif of under 10 highly homologous variants appeared characteristic of ankylosing spondylitis blood.

In making TCR beta libraries, quantitative 5'-RACE with molecular barcodes was used. TCRdb processed the 5' RACE reads anew with MiXCR; each CDR3 protein has one entry. Of roughly 440,000 distinct CDR3 sequences detected, roughly a sixth appear once; the ten largest clones hold approximately 0.93%. As for this clonotype: Its antigen is unidentified.

The origin of this receptor is a male donor with ankylosing spondylitis. Material: blood, either unsorted or a sorted T cell fraction (not recorded which).

The CDR3 DNA follows: TGTGCCAGTAGCTGGGGGACAGGCTCTGGAAACACCATATATTTT. It specifies CASSWGTGSGNTIYF. J is TRBJ1-3 and V is TRBV19; 8 bases line up with TRBD1. CDR3 length: 15 residues. The junction had 4 bases not matched to a gene; V was cut back by 6 bases and J by 0 bases. Germline V gene data show CDR1 as LNHDA and CDR2 as SQIVND (reference sequence).